These 26 T cell receptor beta chains came from one sample sequenced in a study of blood T cell repertoires in COVID-19. Libraries were prepared by immunoSEQ multiplex PCR; TCRdb keeps only in-frame clonotypes and omits some of them. The top ten clones hold 13% of a sample with 140,000 to 150,000 clones, more than 75% of them seen once. Source material: peripheral blood. These TCRs come from a man aged 55 to 69 with active or convalescent COVID-19.

There are a few counts of this clone. The chain uses TRBV5-4 and TRBJ1-1, with 7 bases identical to TRBD1. CDR1 SGHNT and CDR2 YYREEE come from the germline V gene (reference sequence). The CDR3 loop spans 14 amino acids. The V gene end was trimmed by 6 bases and the J gene end by 4 bases; junction bases not matched to a gene: 9. CDR3 DNA sequence: TGTGCCAGCATGCAAGGTAGGGACAGCACTGAAGCTTTCTTT. Translation gives CASMQGRDSTEAFF. The whole variable domain, filled in from reference TRBV5-4 and TRBJ1-1, reads ETGVTQSPTHLIKTRGQQVTLRCSSQSGHNTVSWYQQALGQGPQFIFQYYREEENGRGNFPPRFSGLQFPNYSSELNVNALELDDSALYLCASMQGRDSTEAFFGQGTRLTVV.

This clone was picked up one time. V gene TRBV28 combines with J gene TRBJ1-2, with D hard to call. CDR3 length equals 14 residues. The germline CDR1 and CDR2 sequences are MDHEN and SYDVKM. V was trimmed by 2 bases and J by 2 bases, leaving 9 bases between them. The CDR3: CASSLTQFNYGYTF. The CDR3 coding sequence is TGTGCCAGCAGTTTAACACAGTTCAACTATGGCTACACCTTC.

This clone has a handful of counts. V usage is TRBV13 and J usage is TRBJ2-1; D possibly corresponds to TRBD2 (6 bases). The V and J ends lost 4 bases and 5 bases respectively, with 12 bases between them. Germline V lookup: CDR1 PRHDT, CDR2 FYEKMQ (reference sequence). This CDR3 region has 14 residues. As DNA, the CDR3 is TGTGCCAGCAGCTCCGGGACTGTCGACAATGAGCAGTTCTTC. Amino acid sequence: CASSSGTVDNEQFF. Full variable domain (rest looked up from reference TRBV13 and TRBJ2-1): AAGVIQSPRHLIKEKRETATLKCYPIPRHDTVYWYQQGPGQDPQFLISFYEKMQSDKGSIPDRFSAQQFSDYHSELNMSSLELGDSALYFCASSSGTVDNEQFFGPGTRLTVL.

V usage is TRBV18 and J usage is TRBJ2-7; 8 nucleotides agree with TRBD1. CDR3 length: 13 amino acids. Germline CDR1 is KGHSH and CDR2 is LQKENI. V dropped 2 bases and J dropped 5; count of bases not matched to a gene: 2. For the CDR3, the DNA is TGTGCCAGCTCACCAGACAGGGGCCACGAGCAGTACTTC. Its protein is CASSPDRGHEQYF.

The chain links TRBV20-1 to TRBJ2-7; D is undetermined. V dropped 6 bases and J dropped 4 bases, with 19 bases sitting between them. The CDR3 is 14 amino acids. CDR1 DFQATT and CDR2 SNEGSKA come from the germline V gene (reference sequence). The CDR3 protein is CSASDFFYPYEQYF. The CDR3 DNA follows: TGCAGTGCGAGTGACTTCTTCTACCCTTACGAGCAGTACTTC.

The chain has TRBV7-2 and TRBJ2-2; 9 positions match TRBD1. This CDR3 has 16 residues. V was pared by 5 bases and J by 0 bases, with 4 bases of the junction left unmatched. Germline V gives CDR1 SGHTA, CDR2 FQGNSA. The CDR3 is CASSVRQGANTGELFF. Here the CDR3 DNA reads TGTGCCAGCAGCGTCCGACAGGGGGCGAACACCGGGGAGCTGTTTTTT.

This clone was counted once. This chain joins TRBV7-2 and TRBJ2-2; 7 bases map to TRBD1. Germline trimming cut 1 base from V and 6 bases from J; bases unmatched to any gene: 2. Germline loops: CDR1 SGHTA, CDR2 FQGNSA. The CDR3 is 14 amino acids. The DNA for the CDR3 is TGTGCCAGCAGCTTAGAGAGGGGGCCCGGGGAGCTGTTTTTT. Translation gives CASSLERGPGELFF.

The rearrangement uses TRBV20-1 and TRBJ1-5; 7 bases align to TRBD1. Trimming took 3 bases from V and 4 from J; bases not matched to a gene: 6. CDR1 DFQATT and CDR2 SNEGSKA come from the germline V gene (reference sequence). The CDR3 totals 14 residues. CDR3 in DNA: TGCAGTGCTAGTGACAGGGCTTTTAATCAGCCCCAGCATTTT. This codes for CSASDRAFNQPQHF.

The chain combines TRBV11-2 with TRBJ2-1, with a tentative D call TRBD2 (6 bases). The V gene lost 2 bases and the J gene lost 1 base, with 9 bases spanning the gap. Germline V CDR1 and CDR2: SGHAT, FQNNGV. The CDR3 covers 15 residues. DNA of the CDR3: TGTGCCAGCAGCTTATGGGACTTGTCCTACAATGAGCAGTTCTTC. It encodes CASSLWDLSYNEQFF. The whole variable domain, filled in from reference TRBV11-2 and TRBJ2-1, reads EAGVAQSPRYKIIEKRQSVAFWCNPISGHATLYWYQQILGQGPKLLIQFQNNGVVDDSQLPKDRFSAERLKGVDSTLKIQPAKLEDSAVYLCASSLWDLSYNEQFFGPGTRLTVL.

The rearrangement joins TRBV25-1 to TRBJ1-1; 8 bases match TRBD1. Germline-derived CDR1 and CDR2 are MGHDK and SYGVNS. J was trimmed by 4 bases and V by 9 bases; bases with no gene match: 4. This CDR3 region has 12 residues. CDR3 bases: TGTGCCAGTAAACAGGGGGGCACTGAAGCTTTCTTT. Its protein product is CASKQGGTEAFF. Full variable domain (remainder filled in from reference TRBV25-1 and TRBJ1-1): EADIYQTPRYLVIGTGKKITLECSQTMGHDKMYWYQQDPGMELHLIHYSYGVNSTEKGDLSSESTVSRIRTEHFPLTLESARPSHTSQYLCASKQGGTEAFFGQGTRLTVV.

This rearrangement joins TRBV27 to TRBJ1-3; perhaps TRBD1 as D (6 bases). This CDR3 has 15 amino acids. Per the germline V gene, CDR1 is MNHEY and CDR2 is SMNVEV (reference sequence). The V gene lost 2 bases and the J gene lost 4 bases, with 12 bases spanning the gap. DNA for the CDR3: TGTGCCAGCAGTTTAGGGGGACACTCCGGAAACACCATATATTTT. Translated, it gives CASSLGGHSGNTIYF.

The chain combines TRBV19 with TRBJ2-5; a weak D match, TRBD1 (6 bases). Germline CDR1 reads LNHDA; CDR2 reads SQIVND (reference sequence). The length of the CDR3 is 20 residues. The V end was cut by 3 bases, the J end by 2 bases, with 28 bases between. The CDR3 coding sequence is TGTGCCAGTAGTATGAGAGGGGGTAGGGGAACAGGCCAAGATCAAGAGACCCAGTACTTC. Translated, it gives CASSMRGGRGTGQDQETQYF.

V gene TRBV7-2 combines with J gene TRBJ2-4; TRBD2 agrees at 10 bases. Germline assignment: CDR1 SGHTA and CDR2 FQGNSA. V shed 5 bases and J 9 bases; nucleotides not matched to a gene: 7. The CDR3 is 14 amino acids. In nucleotides, the CDR3 is TGTGCCAGCAGCCCTAGCGGGGGCCGGGGCATTCAGTACTTC. This translates into CASSPSGGRGIQYF.

This chain links TRBV18 with TRBJ2-5; 11 bases line up with TRBD2. The V segment lost 4 bases and the J segment 1 base; nucleotides outside the gene matches: 11. CDR1 is KGHSH and CDR2 is LQKENI in the germline V gene. CDR3 length: 18 residues. The CDR3 protein is CASSQLPRLAGSQETQYF. DNA for the CDR3: TGTGCCAGCTCACAACTCCCGAGACTAGCGGGGTCCCAAGAGACCCAGTACTTC.

This chain uses TRBV12-5 with TRBJ2-7, with 10 bases identical to TRBD1. J was trimmed by 6 bases and V by 1 base; bases with no gene match: 6. CDR1 is LGHNT and CDR2 is FRNRAP in the germline V gene. The CDR3 runs 15 residues. The CDR3 reads CASGLGRDRGSEQYF. The CDR3 region has the DNA TGTGCTAGTGGTTTGGGCCGGGACAGGGGATCCGAGCAGTACTTC.

The chain carries TRBV3-1 (or the pseudogene TRBV3-2) and TRBJ2-1; possibly TRBD2 for D (6 bases). Germline V lookup: CDR1 LGHDT, CDR2 YNNKEL (reference sequence). This CDR3 has 12 amino acids. V was trimmed by 2 bases and J by 8 bases, leaving 7 bases between them. The CDR3 protein is CASSQWGDEQFF. The CDR3 nucleotides are TGTGCCAGCAGCCAATGGGGGGATGAGCAGTTCTTC.

The rearrangement links TRBV7-2 to TRBJ2-7, with D perhaps matching TRBD1 (5 bases). Germline assignment: CDR1 SGHTA and CDR2 FQGNSA. V gave up 3 bases and J gave up 3 bases, with 9 bases separating them. The CDR3 runs 13 residues. The CDR3 loop is CASSFDTGYEQYF. The CDR3 DNA sequence: TGTGCCAGCAGCTTTGATACAGGCTACGAGCAGTACTTC. Full variable domain (outside the CDR3, taken from reference TRBV7-2 and TRBJ2-7): GAGVSQSPSNKVTEKGKDVELRCDPISGHTALYWYRQSLGQGLEFLIYFQGNSAPDKSGLPSDRFSAERTGGSVSTLTIQRTQQEDSAVYLCASSFDTGYEQYFGPGTRLTVT.

The CDR3 region is CASRLWGQSGEQYF. The DNA of the CDR3 is TGTGCCAGTAGGTTATGGGGACAGTCCGGGGAGCAGTACTTC. V is TRBV19 and J is TRBJ2-7; 7 bases are a match to TRBD1. Germline trimming cut 6 bases from V and 7 bases from J; bases unmatched to any gene: 12. CDR1 is LNHDA and CDR2 is SQIVND in the germline V gene (reference sequence). The CDR3 spans 14 residues.

The J gene is TRBJ2-1, the V gene TRBV11-2; TRBD1 agrees at 8 bases. CDR1 and CDR2 from the germline V gene are SGHAT and FQNNGV. V lost 1 base and J lost 5; bases outside the gene matches: 10. This CDR3 spans 17 amino acids. The DNA of the CDR3 is TGTGCCAGCAGCTTAGCCTATACAGGGGGACCTAACAATGAGCAGTTCTTC. It translates to CASSLAYTGGPNNEQFF.

This chain uses TRBV29-1 with TRBJ2-7; a possible D gene is TRBD2 (6 bases). This CDR3 is built from 11 residues. CDR1 is SQVTM, CDR2 ANQGSEA, per germline. Trimming removed 8 bases from V and 5 bases from J, with 13 bases in between. The CDR3 loop is CSTSGVNEQYF. CDR3 coding DNA: TGCAGCACCTCGGGAGTTAACGAGCAGTACTTC.

The chain combines TRBV5-1 with TRBJ2-7; TRBD2 is a possible D gene (5 bases). The CDR3 has 13 residues. Trimming took off 3 bases at V and 2 bases at J, with 9 bases between the two ends. CDR1 is SGHRS and CDR2 is YFSETQ in the germline V gene. The CDR3 DNA is TGCGCCAGCAGCTCCGGGGTAACCTACGAGCAGTACTTC. Protein: CASSSGVTYEQYF. The entire variable domain, with the rest obtained from reference TRBV5-1 and TRBJ2-7, is as follows: KAGVTQTPRYLIKTRGQQVTLSCSPISGHRSVSWYQQTPGQGLQFLFEYFSETQRNKGNFPGRFSGRQFSNSRSEMNVSTLELGDSALYLCASSSGVTYEQYFGPGTRLTVT.

This clone is a singleton in its sample. This chain joins TRBV10-3 and TRBJ1-1; D not resolved. The germline gives CDR1 ENHRY, CDR2 SYGVKD. V shed 2 bases and J shed 0 bases, with 7 bases lying between them. This CDR3 spans 14 amino acids. The CDR3: CAISEEGLNTEAFF. CDR3 bases: TGTGCCATCAGTGAGGAGGGCCTGAACACTGAAGCTTTCTTT.

The V gene is TRBV5-5, the J gene TRBJ1-2; no clear D. This CDR3 contains 12 residues. Germline V CDR1 and CDR2: SGHKS, YYEKEE (reference sequence). V lost 4 bases and J 4 bases, leaving 8 bases between the germline ends. The DNA of the CDR3 is TGTGCCAGCAGCCTAAACGTCTATGGCTACACCTTC. As protein: CASSLNVYGYTF.

The rearrangement uses TRBV24-1 and TRBJ2-4, with TRBD1 matching 9 bases. V lost 6 bases, J lost 6 bases, and 8 bases stayed unmatched. CDR3 length: 15 amino acids. Germline CDR1 reads KGHDR; CDR2 reads SFDVKD. The CDR3 DNA reads TGTGCCACCAGTACCCAGACAGGGGGGGGAAACATTCAGTACTTC. Translated: CATSTQTGGGNIQYF.

The chain has TRBV10-3 and TRBJ1-2; the D gene is possibly TRBD1 (5 bases). The V gene's germline CDR1 is ENHRY and CDR2 SYGVKD. This CDR3 is 12 amino acids long. V was clipped by 10 bases and J by 13 bases, with 22 bases between them. This chain's CDR3 is CATAGGLTLATF. The CDR3 coding sequence is TGTGCCACTGCTGGGGGACTGACTCTTGCCACCTTC.

This chain connects TRBV7-2 to TRBJ2-7, with 9 bases fitting TRBD1. Unmatched junction bases numbered 12, after V lost 5 bases and J lost 4 bases. The CDR3 is 16 amino acids. Germline-derived CDR1 and CDR2 are SGHTA and FQGNSA. CDR3 nucleotide sequence: TGTGCCAGCAGCCAAGAACAGGGGGCCCTAGGTTACGAGCAGTACTTC. Translated: CASSQEQGALGYEQYF. Complete variable domain (other parts from reference TRBV7-2 and TRBJ2-7): GAGVSQSPSNKVTEKGKDVELRCDPISGHTALYWYRQSLGQGLEFLIYFQGNSAPDKSGLPSDRFSAERTGGSVSTLTIQRTQQEDSAVYLCASSQEQGALGYEQYFGPGTRLTVT.